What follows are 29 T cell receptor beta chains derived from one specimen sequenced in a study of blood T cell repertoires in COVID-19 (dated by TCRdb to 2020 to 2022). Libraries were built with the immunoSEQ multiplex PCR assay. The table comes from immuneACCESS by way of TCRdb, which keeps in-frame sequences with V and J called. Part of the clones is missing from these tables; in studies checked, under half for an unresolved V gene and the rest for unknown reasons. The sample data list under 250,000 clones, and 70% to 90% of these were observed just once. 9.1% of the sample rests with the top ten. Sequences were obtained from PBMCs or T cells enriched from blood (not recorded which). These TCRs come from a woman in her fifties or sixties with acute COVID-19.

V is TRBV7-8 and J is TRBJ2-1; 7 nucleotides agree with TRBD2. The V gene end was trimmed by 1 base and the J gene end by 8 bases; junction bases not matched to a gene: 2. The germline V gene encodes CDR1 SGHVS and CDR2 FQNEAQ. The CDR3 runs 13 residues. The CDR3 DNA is TGTGCCAGCAGCTTAGTAGGGAGGGATGAGCAGTTCTTC. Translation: CASSLVGRDEQFF.

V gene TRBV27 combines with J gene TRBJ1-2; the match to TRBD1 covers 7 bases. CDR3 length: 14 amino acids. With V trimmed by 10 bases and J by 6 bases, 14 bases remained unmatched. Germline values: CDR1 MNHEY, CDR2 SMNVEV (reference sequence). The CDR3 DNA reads TGTGCCATCCAACCAATACAGGGGAAAAATGGCTACACCTTC. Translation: CAIQPIQGKNGYTF.

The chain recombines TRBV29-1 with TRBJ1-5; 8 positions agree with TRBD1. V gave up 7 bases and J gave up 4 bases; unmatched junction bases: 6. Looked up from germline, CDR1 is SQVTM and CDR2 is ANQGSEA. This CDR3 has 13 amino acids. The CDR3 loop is CSAGQALNQPQHF. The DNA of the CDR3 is TGCAGCGCGGGACAGGCCCTAAATCAGCCCCAGCATTTT.

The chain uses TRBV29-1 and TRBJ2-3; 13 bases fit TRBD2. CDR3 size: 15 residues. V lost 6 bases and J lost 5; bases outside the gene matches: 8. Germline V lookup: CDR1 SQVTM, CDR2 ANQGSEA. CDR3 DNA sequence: TGCAGCGTAACACTAGCGGGGGGGCCTGGAGATACGCAGTATTTT. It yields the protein CSVTLAGGPGDTQYF.

The CDR3 nucleotides read TGTGCCAGCAGTGGCCCGCGTGTGGGCGCTGGAAACACCATATATTTT. Its protein product is CASSGPRVGAGNTIYF. The V gene is TRBV6-1, the J gene TRBJ1-3; the D is unclear. V shed 4 bases and J shed 2 bases, with 15 bases lying between them. This CDR3 has 16 residues. Looked up from germline, CDR1 is MNHNS and CDR2 is SASEGT.

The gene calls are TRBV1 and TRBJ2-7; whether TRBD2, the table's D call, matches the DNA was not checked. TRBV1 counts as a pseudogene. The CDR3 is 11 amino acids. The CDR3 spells CTPFTGYEQYF. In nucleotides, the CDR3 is TGCACTCCGTTTACTGGCTACGAGCAGTACTTC.

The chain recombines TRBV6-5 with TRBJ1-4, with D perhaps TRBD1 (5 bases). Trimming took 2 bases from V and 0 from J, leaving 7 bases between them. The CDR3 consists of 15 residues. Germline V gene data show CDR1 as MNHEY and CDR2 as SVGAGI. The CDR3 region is CASSYDSATNEKLFF. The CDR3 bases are TGTGCCAGCAGTTACGACAGCGCAACTAATGAAAAACTGTTTTTT.

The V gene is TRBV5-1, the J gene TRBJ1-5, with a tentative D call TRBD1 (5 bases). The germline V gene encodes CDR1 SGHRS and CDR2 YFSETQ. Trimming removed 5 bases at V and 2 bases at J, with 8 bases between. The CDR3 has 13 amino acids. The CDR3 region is CASSWGGNQPQHF. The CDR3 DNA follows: TGCGCCAGCAGTTGGGGGGGCAATCAGCCCCAGCATTTT.

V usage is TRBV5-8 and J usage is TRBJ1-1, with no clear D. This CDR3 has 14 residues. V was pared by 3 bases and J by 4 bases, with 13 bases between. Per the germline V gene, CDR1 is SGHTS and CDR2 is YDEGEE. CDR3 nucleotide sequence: TGTGCCAGCAGCTACCCGGGTCGCGGCACTGAAGCTTTCTTT. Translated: CASSYPGRGTEAFF.

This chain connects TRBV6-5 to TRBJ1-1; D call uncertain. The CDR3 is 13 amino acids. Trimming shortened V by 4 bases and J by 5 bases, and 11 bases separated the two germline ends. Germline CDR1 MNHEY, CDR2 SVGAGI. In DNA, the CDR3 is TGTGCCAGCAGTTCCCGCGGGAGGACTGAAGCTTTCTTT. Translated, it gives CASSSRGRTEAFF.

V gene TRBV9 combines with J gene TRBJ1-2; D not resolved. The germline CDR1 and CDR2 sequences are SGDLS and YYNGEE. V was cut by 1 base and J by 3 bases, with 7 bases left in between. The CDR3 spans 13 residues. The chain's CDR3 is CASSVREYYGYTF. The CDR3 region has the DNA TGTGCCAGCAGCGTACGGGAGTACTATGGCTACACCTTC.

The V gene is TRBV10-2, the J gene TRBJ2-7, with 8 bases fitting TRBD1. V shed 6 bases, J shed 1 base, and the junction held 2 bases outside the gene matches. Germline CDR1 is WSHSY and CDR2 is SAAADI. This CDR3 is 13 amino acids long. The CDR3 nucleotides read TGCGCCAGCAGCGGACAGGGTTCCTACGAGCAGTACTTC. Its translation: CASSGQGSYEQYF.

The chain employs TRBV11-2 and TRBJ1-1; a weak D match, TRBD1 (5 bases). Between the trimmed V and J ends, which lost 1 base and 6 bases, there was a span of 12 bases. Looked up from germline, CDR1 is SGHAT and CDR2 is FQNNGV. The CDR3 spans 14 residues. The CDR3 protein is CASSLAGGTAEAFF. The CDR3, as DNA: TGTGCCAGCAGCTTAGCGGGCGGGACCGCTGAAGCTTTCTTT.

The chain's CDR3 is CASSSPTGEALDYGYTF. CDR3 nucleotides: TGCGCCAGCAGCTCCCCGACAGGGGAGGCCTTGGACTATGGCTACACCTTC. The chain recombines TRBV5-1 with TRBJ1-2, with 8 bases fitting TRBD1. Germline V lookup: CDR1 SGHRS, CDR2 YFSETQ. V dropped 3 bases and J dropped 3; count of bases not matched to a gene: 13. The CDR3 is 17 residues long.

CDR3 in DNA: TGTGCCAGCAGCTTAGCTATCAACCCCTATGGCTACACCTTC. It codes for CASSLAINPYGYTF. The chain joins TRBV5-4 to TRBJ1-2, with D unresolved. CDR1 is SGHNT and CDR2 is YYREEE in the germline V gene (reference sequence). The CDR3 has 14 residues. V was trimmed by 2 bases and J by 4 bases, leaving 12 bases between them.

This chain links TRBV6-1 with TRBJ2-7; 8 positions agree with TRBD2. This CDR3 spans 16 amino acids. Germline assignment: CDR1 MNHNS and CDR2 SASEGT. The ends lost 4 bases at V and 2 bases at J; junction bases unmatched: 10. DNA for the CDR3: TGTGCCAGCAGTGTTTTGTTAGGGGGACTAGCCTACGAGCAGTACTTC. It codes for CASSVLLGGLAYEQYF.

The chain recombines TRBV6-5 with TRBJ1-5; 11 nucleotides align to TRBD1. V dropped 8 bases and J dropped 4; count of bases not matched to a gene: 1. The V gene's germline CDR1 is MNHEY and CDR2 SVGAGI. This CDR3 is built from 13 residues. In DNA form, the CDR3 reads TGTGCCAGCGGACAGGGGGCTAATCAGCCCCAGCATTTT. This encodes CASGQGANQPQHF.

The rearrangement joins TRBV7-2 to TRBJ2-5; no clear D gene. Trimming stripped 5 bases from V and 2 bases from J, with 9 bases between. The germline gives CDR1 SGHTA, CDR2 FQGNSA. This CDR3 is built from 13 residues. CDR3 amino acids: CASSARRQETQYF. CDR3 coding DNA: TGTGCCAGCAGCGCCCGCCGGCAAGAGACCCAGTACTTC.

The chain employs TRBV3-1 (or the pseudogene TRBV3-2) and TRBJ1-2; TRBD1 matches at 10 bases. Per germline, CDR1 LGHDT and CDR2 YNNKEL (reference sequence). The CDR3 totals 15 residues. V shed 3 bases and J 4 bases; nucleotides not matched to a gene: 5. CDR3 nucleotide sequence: TGTGCCAGCAGCCAGGGACGGACAGGGGGCTATGGCTACACCTTC. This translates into CASSQGRTGGYGYTF.

CDR3 sequence (DNA): TGTGCCAGCAGCTCCGGACAGGTCAGCTCCTACGAGCAGTACTTC. This gives the protein CASSSGQVSSYEQYF. The rearrangement joins TRBV5-4 to TRBJ2-7; 7 bases match TRBD1. V trimming: 3 bases; J trimming: 0 bases; junction bases outside the gene matches: 6. The CDR3 is 15 amino acids. Germline CDR1 reads SGHNT; CDR2 reads YYREEE (reference sequence).

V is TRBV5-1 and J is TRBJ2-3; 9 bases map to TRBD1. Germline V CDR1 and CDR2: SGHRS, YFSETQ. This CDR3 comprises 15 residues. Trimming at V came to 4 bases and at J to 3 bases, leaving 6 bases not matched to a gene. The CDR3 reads CASSPDRGGTDTQYF. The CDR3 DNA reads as TGCGCCAGCAGCCCTGACAGGGGGGGGACAGATACGCAGTATTTT.

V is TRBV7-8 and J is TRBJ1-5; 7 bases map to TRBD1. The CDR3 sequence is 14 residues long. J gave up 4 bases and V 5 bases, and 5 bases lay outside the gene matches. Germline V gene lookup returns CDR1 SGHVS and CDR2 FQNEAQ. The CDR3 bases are TGTGCCAGCAGCGCGGGACAGATAAATCAGCCCCAGCATTTT. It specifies CASSAGQINQPQHF.

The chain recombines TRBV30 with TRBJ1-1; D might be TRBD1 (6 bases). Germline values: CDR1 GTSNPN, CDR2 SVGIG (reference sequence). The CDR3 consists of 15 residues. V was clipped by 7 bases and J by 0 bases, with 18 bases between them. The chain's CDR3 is CALHRVVRMNTEAFF. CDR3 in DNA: TGTGCCTTACACAGGGTAGTTAGGATGAACACTGAAGCTTTCTTT.

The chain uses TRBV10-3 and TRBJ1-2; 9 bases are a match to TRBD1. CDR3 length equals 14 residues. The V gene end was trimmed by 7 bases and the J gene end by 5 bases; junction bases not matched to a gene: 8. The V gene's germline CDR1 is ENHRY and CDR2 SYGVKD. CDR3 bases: TGTGCCATCAACGACAGGGGGGGTAATTATGGCTACACCTTC. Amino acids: CAINDRGGNYGYTF.

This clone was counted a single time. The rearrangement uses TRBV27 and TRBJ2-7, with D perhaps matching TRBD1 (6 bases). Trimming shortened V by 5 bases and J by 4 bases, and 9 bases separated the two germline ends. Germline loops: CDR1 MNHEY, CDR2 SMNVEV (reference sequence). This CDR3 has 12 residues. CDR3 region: CASSPDRYEQYF. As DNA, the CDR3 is TGTGCCAGCAGTCCTGACAGGTACGAGCAGTACTTC.

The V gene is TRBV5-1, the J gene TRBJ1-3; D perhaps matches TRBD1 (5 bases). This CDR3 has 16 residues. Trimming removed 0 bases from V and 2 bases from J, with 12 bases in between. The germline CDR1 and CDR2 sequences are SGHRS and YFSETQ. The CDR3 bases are TGCGCCAGCAGCTTGGGACGGCAGGGCACTGGAAACACCATATATTTT. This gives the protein CASSLGRQGTGNTIYF.

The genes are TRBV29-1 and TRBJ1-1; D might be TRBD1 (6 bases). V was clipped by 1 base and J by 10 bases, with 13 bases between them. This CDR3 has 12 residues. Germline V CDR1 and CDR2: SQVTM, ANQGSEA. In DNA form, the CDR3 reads TGCAGCGTTGAAGCGGTGGGGGCACGAGCTTTCTTT. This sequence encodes CSVEAVGARAFF.

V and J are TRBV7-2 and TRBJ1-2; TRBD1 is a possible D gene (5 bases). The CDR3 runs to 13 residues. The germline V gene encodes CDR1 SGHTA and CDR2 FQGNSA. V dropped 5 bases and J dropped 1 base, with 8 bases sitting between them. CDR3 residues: CASSPGLNYGYTF. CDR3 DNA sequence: TGTGCCAGCAGCCCGGGACTTAACTATGGCTACACCTTC.

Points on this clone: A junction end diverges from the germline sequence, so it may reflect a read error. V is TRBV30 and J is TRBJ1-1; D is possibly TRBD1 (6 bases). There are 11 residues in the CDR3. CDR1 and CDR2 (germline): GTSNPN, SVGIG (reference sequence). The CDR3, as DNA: TGCTTGGGACATCGGAACACTGAAGCTTTCTTT. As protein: CLGHRNTEAFF.